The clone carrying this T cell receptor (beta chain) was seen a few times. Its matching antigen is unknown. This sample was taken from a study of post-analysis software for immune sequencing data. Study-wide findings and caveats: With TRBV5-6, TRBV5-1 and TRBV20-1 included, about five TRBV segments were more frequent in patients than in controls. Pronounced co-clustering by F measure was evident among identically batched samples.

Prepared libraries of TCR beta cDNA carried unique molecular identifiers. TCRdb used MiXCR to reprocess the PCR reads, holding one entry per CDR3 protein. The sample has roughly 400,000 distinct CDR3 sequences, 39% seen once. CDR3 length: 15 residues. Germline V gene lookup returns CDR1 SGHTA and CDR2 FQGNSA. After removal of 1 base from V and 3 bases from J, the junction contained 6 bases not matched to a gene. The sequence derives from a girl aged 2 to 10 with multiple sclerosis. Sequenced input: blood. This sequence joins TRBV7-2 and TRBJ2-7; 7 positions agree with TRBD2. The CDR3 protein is CASSLGAGVGYEQYF. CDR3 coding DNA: TGTGCCAGCAGCTTAGGTGCGGGAGTCGGCTACGAGCAGTACTTC.